The T cell receptor beta chain under discussion was sequenced for a study of siplizumab effects on memory and regulatory T cells. Whole-study results and caveats: Suppressive function of proliferating Tregs from siplizumab cultures was not confirmed. Alloreactive sequences from unstimulated CD4+ memory cells fell significantly with siplizumab.

Assay: immunoSEQ multiplex PCR; the TCRdb copy retains only in-frame clones and omits some. In the table there are over 70,000 clones, 85% to 95% of which are singletons. A remark on this clone: What it binds is unknown.

Sequenced input: CD8+ T cells sorted from blood. This sequence originates from a human donor in good health.

The CDR3 here is CSVAQGNTGELFF. The CDR3 DNA is TGCAGCGTTGCACAGGGGAACACCGGGGAGCTGTTTTTT. This chain links TRBV29-1 with TRBJ2-2, with D possibly matching TRBD1 (6 bases). V lost 4 bases to trimming and J lost 1 base, with 7 bases between them. The germline CDR1 and CDR2 sequences are SQVTM and ANQGSEA. The CDR3 is 13 amino acids.